This TCR beta chain was recorded in a study of cytomegalovirus exposure and HLA in healthy donors. Whole-study findings and limits: Reports state that TCR beta sequences accurately predicted most subjects' HLA-A and HLA-B alleles. In an earlier analysis, in several hundred donors, most V segments appeared productive either ~87% or ~30% of the time.

CDR1 is SGHDT and CDR2 is YYEEEE in the germline V gene. V lost 3 bases, J lost 1 base, and 12 bases stayed unmatched. The CDR3 runs to 18 residues. Primers included in the PCR were 60 Vbeta and 13 Jbeta primers. The repertoire was sequenced with immunoSEQ multiplex PCR; TCRdb's copy has only in-frame clones and lacks some. The sample includes 45,000 to 55,000 clones. Of note for this clone: Its cognate antigen is unknown.

Source material: PBMCs. The sequence derives from a man between 40 and 49 years old in good health and CMV-seropositive. The chain recombines TRBV5-6 with TRBJ2-2; 7 nucleotides align to TRBD1. The CDR3 here is CASSSRTGGGGNTGELFF. The CDR3 DNA reads as TGTGCCAGCAGCTCCCGGACAGGTGGAGGTGGGAACACCGGGGAGCTGTTTTTT.